This TCR beta chain was documented in a study of CD4+ T cells in melanoma. Findings of the study overall: Neoantigen-specific CD4+ T cells in melanoma reportedly had diverse differentiation states.

The method was immunoSEQ multiplex PCR; TCRdb's version includes in-frame clones alone and lacks a portion of them. There are about 10,000 clones in the sample; about 60% occur only once, and 10% to 15% lies in the top ten. The CDR3 spans 16 residues. Trimming cost V 9 bases and J 3 bases, with 24 bases left between them. Germline assignment: CDR1 SGHRS and CDR2 YFSETQ. A note on this clone: Its matching antigen is unknown.

This sequence originates from a human donor with melanoma. Sequencing was performed on cells from a culture (not recorded whether cultured in vitro). The V and J genes are TRBV5-1 and TRBJ2-5; a weak D match, TRBD2 (5 bases). Here the CDR3 DNA reads TGCGCCACTGATAAATGGACTCATTCGACCGAAGAGACCCAGTACTTC. As protein: CATDKWTHSTEETQYF.